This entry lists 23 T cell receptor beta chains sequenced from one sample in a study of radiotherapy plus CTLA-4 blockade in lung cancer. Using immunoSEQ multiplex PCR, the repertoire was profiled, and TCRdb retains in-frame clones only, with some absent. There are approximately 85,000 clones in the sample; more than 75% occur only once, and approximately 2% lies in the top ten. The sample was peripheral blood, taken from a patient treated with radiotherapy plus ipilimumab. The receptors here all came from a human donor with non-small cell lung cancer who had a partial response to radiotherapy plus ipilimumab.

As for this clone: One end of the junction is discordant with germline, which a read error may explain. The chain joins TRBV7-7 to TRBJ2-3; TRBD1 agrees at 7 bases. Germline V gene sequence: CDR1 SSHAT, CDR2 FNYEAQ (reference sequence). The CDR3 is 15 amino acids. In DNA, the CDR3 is TGTGCTAGCAGCGCAACCCCCCAGGGGGCAGATACGCAGTATTTT. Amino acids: CASSATPQGADTQYF.

The CDR3 spells CASSWGVNEQFF. CDR3 coding DNA: TGTGCCAGCAGTTGGGGGGTTAATGAGCAGTTCTTC. The chain carries TRBV27 and TRBJ2-1; TRBD2 is a possible D gene (6 bases). The CDR3 has 12 amino acids. Germline V gene data show CDR1 as MNHEY and CDR2 as SMNVEV (reference sequence). V lost 4 bases to trimming and J lost 7 bases, with 8 bases between them.

This CDR3 reads CASSSTGSNNEQFF. Written as DNA, the CDR3 is TGTGCCAGCAGTTCCACCGGGAGCAACAATGAGCAGTTCTTC. The V gene is TRBV6-6, the J gene TRBJ2-1; D may be TRBD2 (6 bases). Germline V CDR1 and CDR2: MNHNY, SVGAGI (reference sequence). The V and J ends lost 4 bases and 5 bases respectively, with 12 bases between them. The CDR3 has 14 residues.

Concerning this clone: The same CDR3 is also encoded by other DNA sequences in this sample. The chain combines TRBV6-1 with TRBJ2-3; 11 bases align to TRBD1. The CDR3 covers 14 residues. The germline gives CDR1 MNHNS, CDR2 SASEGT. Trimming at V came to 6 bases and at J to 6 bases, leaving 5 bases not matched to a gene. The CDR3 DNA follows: TGTGCCAGCAGCCGGGACAGGGGGACGGATACGCAGTATTTT. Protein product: CASSRDRGTDTQYF.

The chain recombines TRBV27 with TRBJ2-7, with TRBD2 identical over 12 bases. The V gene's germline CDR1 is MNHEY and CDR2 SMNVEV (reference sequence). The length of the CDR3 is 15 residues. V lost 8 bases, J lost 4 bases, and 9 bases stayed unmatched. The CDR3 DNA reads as TGTGCCAGCGGGCTAGCGGGAGGGCCCTGGTACGAGCAGTACTTC. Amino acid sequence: CASGLAGGPWYEQYF.

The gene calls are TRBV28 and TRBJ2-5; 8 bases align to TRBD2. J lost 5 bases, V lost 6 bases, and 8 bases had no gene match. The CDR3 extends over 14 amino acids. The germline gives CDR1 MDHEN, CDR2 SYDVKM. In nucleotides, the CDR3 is TGTGCCAGCAGAGCGAGCGGGAGCAGGGAGACCCAGTACTTC. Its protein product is CASRASGSRETQYF. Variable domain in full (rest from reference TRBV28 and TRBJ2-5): DVKVTQSSRYLVKRTGEKVFLECVQDMDHENMFWYRQDPGLGLRLIYFSYDVKMKEKGDIPEGYSVSREKKERFSLILESASTNQTSMYLCASRASGSRETQYFGPGTRLLVL.

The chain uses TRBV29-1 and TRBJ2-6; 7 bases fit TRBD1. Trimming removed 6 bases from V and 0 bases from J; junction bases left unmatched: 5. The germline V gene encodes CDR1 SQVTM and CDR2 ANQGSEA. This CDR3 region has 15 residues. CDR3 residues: CSVEQGSSGANVLTF. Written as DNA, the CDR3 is TGCAGCGTCGAACAGGGGTCCTCTGGGGCCAACGTCCTGACTTTC.

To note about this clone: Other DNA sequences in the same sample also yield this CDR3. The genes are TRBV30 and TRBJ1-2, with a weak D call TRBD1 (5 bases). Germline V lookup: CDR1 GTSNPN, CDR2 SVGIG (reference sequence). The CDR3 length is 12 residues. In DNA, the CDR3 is TGTTTAGTGTGGCGAGGCGGGGGAGGCTACACCTTC. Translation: CLVWRGGGGYTF.

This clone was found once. Written as DNA, the CDR3 is TGTGCCAGCAGTTTAAGTTGGAGCGGAACCAGGGGTGATACGCAGTATTTT. Amino acids: CASSLSWSGTRGDTQYF. The chain employs TRBV28 and TRBJ2-3; D is possibly TRBD1 (6 bases). V lost 2 bases to trimming and J lost 6 bases, with 21 bases between them. Germline assignment: CDR1 MDHEN and CDR2 SYDVKM. The CDR3 extends over 17 amino acids.

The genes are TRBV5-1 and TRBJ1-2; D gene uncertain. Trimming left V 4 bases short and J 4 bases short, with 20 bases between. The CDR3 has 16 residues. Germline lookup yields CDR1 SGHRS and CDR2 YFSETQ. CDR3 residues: CASSPIRSSYPYGYTF. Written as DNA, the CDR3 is TGCGCCAGCAGCCCTATTAGATCCTCTTACCCCTATGGCTACACCTTC.

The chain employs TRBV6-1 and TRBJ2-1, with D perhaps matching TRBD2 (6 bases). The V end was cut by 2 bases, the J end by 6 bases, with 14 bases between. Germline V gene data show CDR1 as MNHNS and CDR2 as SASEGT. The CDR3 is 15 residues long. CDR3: CASSERGLASNEQFF. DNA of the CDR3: TGTGCCAGCAGTGAACGAGGTCTAGCGAGCAATGAGCAGTTCTTC.

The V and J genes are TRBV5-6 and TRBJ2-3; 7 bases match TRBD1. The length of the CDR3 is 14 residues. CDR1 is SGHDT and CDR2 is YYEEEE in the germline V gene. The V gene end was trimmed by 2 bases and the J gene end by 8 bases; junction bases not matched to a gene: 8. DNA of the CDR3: TGTGCCAGCAGCTTAAGACAGGGAGCTCCTACGCAGTATTTT. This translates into CASSLRQGAPTQYF.

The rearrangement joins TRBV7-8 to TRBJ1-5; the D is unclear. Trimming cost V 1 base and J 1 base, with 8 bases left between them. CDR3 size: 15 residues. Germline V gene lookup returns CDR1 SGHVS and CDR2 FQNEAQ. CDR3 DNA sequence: TGTGCCAGCAGCTTAGAACGGTGGAGCAATCAGCCCCAGCATTTT. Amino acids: CASSLERWSNQPQHF.

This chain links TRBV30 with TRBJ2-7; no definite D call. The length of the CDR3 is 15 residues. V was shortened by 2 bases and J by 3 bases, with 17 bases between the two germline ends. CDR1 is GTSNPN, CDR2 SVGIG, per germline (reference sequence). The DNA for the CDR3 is TGTGCCTGGAGTATGAGTCCCGCGACTGACTACGAGCAGTACGTC. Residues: CAWSMSPATDYEQYV.

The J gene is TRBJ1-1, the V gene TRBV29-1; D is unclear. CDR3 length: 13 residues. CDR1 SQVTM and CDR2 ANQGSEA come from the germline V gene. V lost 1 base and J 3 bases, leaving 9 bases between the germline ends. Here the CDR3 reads CSVEGQRDTEAFF. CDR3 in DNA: TGCAGCGTTGAAGGCCAGAGGGACACTGAAGCTTTCTTT.

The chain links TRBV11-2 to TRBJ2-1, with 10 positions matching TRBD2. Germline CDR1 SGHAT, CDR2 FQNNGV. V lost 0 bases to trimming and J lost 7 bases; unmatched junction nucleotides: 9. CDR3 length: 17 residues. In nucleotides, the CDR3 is TGTGCCAGCAGCTTAGACCCCACTAGCGGGAAGGGTAATGAGCAGTTCTTC. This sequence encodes CASSLDPTSGKGNEQFF.

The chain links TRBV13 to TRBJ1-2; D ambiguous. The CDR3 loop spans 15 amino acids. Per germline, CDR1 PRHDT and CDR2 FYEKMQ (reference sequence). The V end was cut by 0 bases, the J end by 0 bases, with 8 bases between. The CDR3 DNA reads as TGTGCCAGCAGCTTAGGGCCAGGTCCTAACTATGGCTACACCTTC. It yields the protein CASSLGPGPNYGYTF.

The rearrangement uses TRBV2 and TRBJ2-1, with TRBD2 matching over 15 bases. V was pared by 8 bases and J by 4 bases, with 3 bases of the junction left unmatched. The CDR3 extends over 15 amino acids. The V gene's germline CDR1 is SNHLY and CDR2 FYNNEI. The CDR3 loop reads CASGGTSGRYNEQFF. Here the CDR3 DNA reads TGTGCCAGCGGGGGGACTAGCGGGAGGTACAATGAGCAGTTCTTC.

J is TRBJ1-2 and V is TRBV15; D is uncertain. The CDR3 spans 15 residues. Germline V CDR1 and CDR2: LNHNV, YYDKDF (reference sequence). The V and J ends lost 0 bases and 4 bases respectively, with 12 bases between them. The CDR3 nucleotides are TGTGCCACCAGCAGAGATCGGTCTCCTGGCTATGGCTACACCTTC. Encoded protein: CATSRDRSPGYGYTF.

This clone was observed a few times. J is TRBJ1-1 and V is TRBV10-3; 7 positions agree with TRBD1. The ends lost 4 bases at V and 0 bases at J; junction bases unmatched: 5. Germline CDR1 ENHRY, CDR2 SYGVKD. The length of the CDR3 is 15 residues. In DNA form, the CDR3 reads TGTGCCATCAGTGTTAACGGACAGGTGAACACTGAAGCTTTCTTT. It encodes CAISVNGQVNTEAFF.

The CDR3 DNA is TGTGCCAGTAGTACAACCTCCCACAGGGTGGCTGGCTACACCTTC. As protein: CASSTTSHRVAGYTF. V usage is TRBV19 and J usage is TRBJ1-2; weak D call: TRBD1 (6 bases). This CDR3 contains 15 residues. Germline CDR1 reads LNHDA; CDR2 reads SQIVND (reference sequence). Trimming shortened V by 4 bases and J by 7 bases, and 19 bases separated the two germline ends. Filled out from reference TRBV19 and TRBJ1-2, the complete variable domain reads DGGITQSPKYLFRKEGQNVTLSCEQNLNHDAMYWYRQDPGQGLRLIYYSQIVNDFQKGDIAEGYSVSREKKESFPLTVTSAQKNPTAFYLCASSTTSHRVAGYTFGSGTRLTVV.

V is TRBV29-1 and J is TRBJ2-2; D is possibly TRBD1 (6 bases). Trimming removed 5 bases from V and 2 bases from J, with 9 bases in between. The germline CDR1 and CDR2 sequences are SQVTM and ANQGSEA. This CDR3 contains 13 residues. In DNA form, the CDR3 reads TGCAGCGTTAGGGGACATAACACCGGGGAGCTGTTTTTT. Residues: CSVRGHNTGELFF.

The DNA of the CDR3 is TGCGCCAGCGGCGTGGCTAGCGGCTACAATGAGCAGTTCTTC. This translates into CASGVASGYNEQFF. This sequence joins TRBV10-1 and TRBJ2-1, with 7 bases fitting TRBD2. V shed 8 bases, J shed 3 bases, and the junction held 7 bases outside the gene matches. Germline V gene data show CDR1 as WNHNN and CDR2 as SYGVQD (reference sequence). The CDR3 spans 14 residues.